Below are 6 T cell receptor beta chains sequenced from a single sample in a study of T cell responses to AZD1222 COVID-19 vaccine. Method: immunoSEQ multiplex PCR; TCRdb's copy keeps in-frame clones and lacks some. In the table there are about 40,000 clones, 75% to 90% of which are singletons. The sequenced sample was peripheral blood, obtained 28 days after the second AZD1222 dose. These TCRs come from an adult who received the AZD1222 COVID-19 vaccine.

This clone was observed a few times. The chain links TRBV7-3 to TRBJ2-7; D possibly matches TRBD1 or TRBD2 (5 bases each). Trimming took 3 bases from V and 0 from J, leaving 9 bases between them. This CDR3 has 14 residues. Germline CDR1 and CDR2: SGHTA and FQGTGA. The CDR3 coding sequence is TGTGCCAGCAGCTTTGGGGGAAGCTCCTACGAGCAGTACTTC. Protein: CASSFGGSSYEQYF.

The chain employs TRBV19 and TRBJ2-7; TRBD1 aligns across 12 bases. V shed 4 bases and J 6 bases; nucleotides not matched to a gene: 4. Germline V gene data show CDR1 as LNHDA and CDR2 as SQIVND (reference sequence). This CDR3 contains 14 residues. The chain's CDR3 is CASSTGTGGREQYF. The CDR3 DNA sequence: TGTGCCAGTAGTACCGGGACAGGGGGCCGCGAGCAGTACTTC.

The rearrangement links TRBV27 to TRBJ1-6, with D possibly TRBD1 on 6 matching bases. The CDR3 length is 15 residues. V dropped 6 bases and J dropped 10 bases, with 19 bases sitting between them. CDR1 is MNHEY, CDR2 SMNVEV, per germline (reference sequence). This CDR3 is CASSRTEGVGSPLHF. The CDR3 DNA reads as TGTGCCAGCAGCCGAACCGAGGGGGTTGGATCACCCCTCCACTTT.

The chain combines TRBV30 with TRBJ2-7, with TRBD1 identical over 8 bases. Germline CDR1 reads GTSNPN; CDR2 reads SVGIG (reference sequence). Trimming removed 4 bases from V and 7 bases from J; junction bases left unmatched: 12. CDR3 length: 14 residues. In DNA form, the CDR3 reads TGTGCCTGGAAGGACAGGGTGATATCCAGGGAGCAGTACTTC. This translates into CAWKDRVISREQYF.

The chain employs TRBV5-5 and TRBJ1-1; D is ambiguous. Trimming took off 2 bases at V and 4 bases at J, with 9 bases between the two ends. The CDR3 has 13 residues. Germline assignment: CDR1 SGHKS and CDR2 YYEKEE (reference sequence). The CDR3 loop is CASSFSGPTEAFF. Written as DNA, the CDR3 is TGTGCCAGCAGCTTTTCAGGACCCACTGAAGCTTTCTTT.

The chain has TRBV21-1 and TRBJ2-4; TRBD2 reflects the table's D call only, with no check against the DNA. TRBV21-1 represents a pseudogene. CDR3 length equals 17 residues. CDR3 loop: CASSKDEERMAKNIQYF. The CDR3 nucleotides read TGTGCCAGCAGCAAAGACGAAGAGAGAATGGCCAAAAACATTCAGTACTTC.